Below, 32 T cell receptor beta chains from the same sample are listed, as sequenced in a study of blood T cell repertoires in COVID-19. Here immunoSEQ multiplex PCR was the method, and the copy in TCRdb shows in-frame clones only, minus some. Altogether about 81,000 clones are present, over 70% being singletons, with the ten largest covering approximately 4.6%. The sample comprised peripheral blood. The receptors were gathered from a woman aged 45-60 years with acute or convalescent COVID-19.

The rearrangement uses TRBV19 and TRBJ1-4; D is perhaps TRBD1 (6 bases). The CDR3 extends over 16 amino acids. The V and J ends lost 7 bases and 8 bases respectively, with 23 bases between them. Germline V gene sequence: CDR1 LNHDA, CDR2 SQIVND (reference sequence). The CDR3 region has the DNA TGTGCCAGTAACCCTTCTCGGCAGGGGTCGAGGGAAAAACTGTTTTTT. Protein sequence: CASNPSRQGSREKLFF.

V is TRBV6-5 and J is TRBJ1-5; D perhaps matches TRBD1 (5 bases). Germline V gene data show CDR1 as MNHEY and CDR2 as SVGAGI. This CDR3 has 15 amino acids. V was pared by 5 bases and J by 6 bases, with 17 bases between. CDR3 region: CASSHTMEGTQPQHF. CDR3 DNA: TGTGCCAGCAGTCATACGATGGAGGGGACTCAGCCCCAGCATTTT.

This chain links TRBV7-9 with TRBJ2-5; 10 positions agree with TRBD1. V was clipped by 4 bases and J by 4 bases; unmatched bases: 6. CDR3 length: 15 amino acids. CDR1 and CDR2 (germline): SEHNR, FQNEAQ (reference sequence). Here the CDR3 reads CASSSGTGVVETQYF. The CDR3 DNA reads as TGTGCCAGCAGCTCCGGGACAGGGGTCGTAGAGACCCAGTACTTC.

A word on this clone: The same CDR3 arises from other DNA sequences in this sample as well. The chain carries TRBV19 and TRBJ2-2; 7 bases are shared with TRBD1. There are 15 residues in the CDR3. CDR1 and CDR2 from the germline V gene are LNHDA and SQIVND (reference sequence). With V trimmed by 1 base and J by 4 bases, 3 bases remained unmatched. The CDR3 reads CASSIGQGSTGELFF. CDR3 nucleotides: TGTGCCAGTAGTATAGGACAGGGATCCACCGGGGAGCTGTTTTTT.

There are a few counts of this clone. The J gene is TRBJ1-2, the V gene TRBV6-5; the match to TRBD1 covers 8 bases. CDR3 length: 12 amino acids. Trimming removed 6 bases from V and 7 bases from J; junction bases left unmatched: 4. Germline CDR1 is MNHEY and CDR2 is SVGAGI. The CDR3 DNA reads TGTGCCAGCAGCCCGACAGGGGTTGGCTACACCTTC. As protein: CASSPTGVGYTF.

This rearrangement joins TRBV28 to TRBJ1-1, with D perhaps matching TRBD1 (5 bases). The V gene's germline CDR1 is MDHEN and CDR2 SYDVKM. Trimming removed 5 bases from V and 4 bases from J, with 20 bases in between. This CDR3 contains 16 residues. CDR3 coding DNA: TGTGCCAGCAGTGGAGGGCCAGGGAGATTGGCCACTGAAGCTTTCTTT. It encodes CASSGGPGRLATEAFF.

The rearrangement joins TRBV6-5 to TRBJ1-5; D is ambiguous. This CDR3 spans 16 amino acids. Germline V gene sequence: CDR1 MNHEY, CDR2 SVGAGI. The ends were cut back, 2 bases at V and 5 bases at J, with 16 bases in the middle. The CDR3 here is CASSYPRSHPDQPQHF. DNA of the CDR3: TGTGCCAGCAGTTACCCTCGGAGCCACCCTGATCAGCCCCAGCATTTT.

This chain links TRBV19 with TRBJ2-3; the D gene is possibly TRBD2 (5 bases). CDR1 and CDR2 from the germline V gene are LNHDA and SQIVND (reference sequence). The germline V and J ends were trimmed by 1 base and 2 bases, with 13 bases remaining between them. This CDR3 is 16 amino acids long. This CDR3 is CASSIGSDIITDTQYF. CDR3 DNA: TGTGCCAGTAGTATAGGTAGCGACATAATCACAGATACGCAGTATTTT. Based on the CDR3 plus reference TRBV19 and TRBJ2-3, the full variable domain is DGGITQSPKYLFRKEGQNVTLSCEQNLNHDAMYWYRQDPGQGLRLIYYSQIVNDFQKGDIAEGYSVSREKKESFPLTVTSAQKNPTAFYLCASSIGSDIITDTQYFGPGTRLTVL.

The chain employs TRBV6-5 and TRBJ1-1; 8 bases match TRBD1. Looked up from germline, CDR1 is MNHEY and CDR2 is SVGAGI. V lost 3 bases and J lost 0; bases outside the gene matches: 6. CDR3 length: 16 amino acids. The CDR3, as DNA: TGTGCCAGCAGTTATGGACAGGGCTTCATGAACACTGAAGCTTTCTTT. Translating gives CASSYGQGFMNTEAFF.

The genes are TRBV7-2 and TRBJ1-4, with TRBD1 identical over 11 bases. The CDR3 sequence is 15 residues long. Unmatched junction bases numbered 7, after V lost 5 bases and J lost 8 bases. The germline V gene encodes CDR1 SGHTA and CDR2 FQGNSA. In nucleotides, the CDR3 is TGTGCCAGCAGCCTAGGACAGGGGGCCGAGGAAAAACTGTTTTTT. Encoded protein: CASSLGQGAEEKLFF. Together with reference TRBV7-2 and TRBJ1-4, the CDR3 gives the full variable domain: GAGVSQSPSNKVTEKGKDVELRCDPISGHTALYWYRQSLGQGLEFLIYFQGNSAPDKSGLPSDRFSAERTGGSVSTLTIQRTQQEDSAVYLCASSLGQGAEEKLFFGSGTQLSVL.

V usage is TRBV18 and J usage is TRBJ2-1; 8 bases map to TRBD1. In germline, CDR1 is KGHSH, CDR2 LQKENI. Trimming cost V 3 bases and J 6 bases; bases outside gene matches: 7. This CDR3 spans 15 amino acids. The CDR3 DNA reads TGTGCCAGCTCACCGCCCGGACAGGGCCGCAATGAGCAGTTCTTC. Translation gives CASSPPGQGRNEQFF. The complete variable domain, with remaining parts taken from reference TRBV18 and TRBJ2-1, reads NAGVMQNPRHLVRRRGQEARLRCSPMKGHSHVYWYRQLPEEGLKFMVYLQKENIIDESGMPKERFSAEFPKEGPSILRIQQVVRGDSAAYFCASSPPGQGRNEQFFGPGTRLTVL.

The chain couples TRBV6-6 to TRBJ2-1; D is perhaps TRBD2 (5 bases). CDR3 size: 12 residues. Germline loops: CDR1 MNHNY, CDR2 SVGAGI (reference sequence). The ends were cut back, 6 bases at V and 6 bases at J, with 9 bases in the middle. The CDR3 region is CASSLAFNEQFF. CDR3 DNA: TGTGCCAGCAGCTTAGCGTTCAATGAGCAGTTCTTC.

V and J are TRBV6-5 and TRBJ2-1, with D possibly matching TRBD2 (6 bases). The germline V and J ends were trimmed by 3 bases and 7 bases, with 19 bases remaining between them. Germline assignment: CDR1 MNHEY and CDR2 SVGAGI. CDR3 length: 16 amino acids. The CDR3 DNA follows: TGTGCCAGCAGTTATTTGGGTCCCTCAGGAGGGAATGAGCAGTTCTTC. The encoded protein is CASSYLGPSGGNEQFF.

This chain links TRBV3-1 (or the pseudogene TRBV3-2) with TRBJ2-7; a weak D match, TRBD1 (5 bases). V lost 1 base to trimming and J lost 3 bases, with 13 bases between them. The CDR3 spans 15 residues. The germline gives CDR1 LGHDT, CDR2 YNNKEL (reference sequence). The CDR3 loop is CASSQGAGQIYEQYF. The CDR3 DNA sequence: TGTGCCAGCAGCCAAGGGGCAGGGCAAATCTACGAGCAGTACTTC.

V gene TRBV27 combines with J gene TRBJ1-1, with D possibly TRBD1 on 6 matching bases. Germline loops: CDR1 MNHEY, CDR2 SMNVEV (reference sequence). V lost 1 base to trimming and J lost 7 bases, with 13 bases between them. The CDR3 covers 14 residues. The CDR3 protein is CASSLFLGAGEAFF. CDR3 nucleotide sequence: TGTGCCAGCAGTTTATTTCTGGGGGCGGGTGAAGCTTTCTTT.

This clone was seen once. The V gene is TRBV28, the J gene TRBJ1-5, with D unresolved. The CDR3 is 14 residues long. V gave up 7 bases and J gave up 4 bases, with 14 bases separating them. The germline V gene encodes CDR1 MDHEN and CDR2 SYDVKM. CDR3 sequence reads: CASTLRARNQPQHF. The CDR3 DNA is TGTGCCAGCACCTTGAGGGCGCGGAATCAGCCCCAGCATTTT. Based on the CDR3 plus reference TRBV28 and TRBJ1-5, the full variable domain is DVKVTQSSRYLVKRTGEKVFLECVQDMDHENMFWYRQDPGLGLRLIYFSYDVKMKEKGDIPEGYSVSREKKERFSLILESASTNQTSMYLCASTLRARNQPQHFGDGTRLSIL.

V usage is TRBV19 and J usage is TRBJ1-1; a weak D match, TRBD1 (6 bases). Trimming took off 7 bases at V and 4 bases at J, with 19 bases between the two ends. This CDR3 spans 15 amino acids. Germline V gene lookup returns CDR1 LNHDA and CDR2 SQIVND (reference sequence). CDR3 in amino acids: CASKPLSEQGTEAFF. The DNA of the CDR3 is TGTGCCAGTAAACCCCTATCCGAACAGGGCACTGAAGCTTTCTTT.

In DNA, the CDR3 is TGTGCCAGCAGTACGACAGGGGGCACAGATACGCAGTATTTT. Its protein is CASSTTGGTDTQYF. The rearrangement joins TRBV6-5 to TRBJ2-3, with 8 nucleotides matching TRBD1. This CDR3 is 14 amino acids long. Germline V gene sequence: CDR1 MNHEY, CDR2 SVGAGI. V shed 5 bases and J 1 base; nucleotides not matched to a gene: 2.

The gene calls are TRBV6-1 and TRBJ2-7, with 7 bases aligning to TRBD1. Germline V gene lookup returns CDR1 MNHNS and CDR2 SASEGT. There are 13 residues in the CDR3. V trimming: 1 base; J trimming: 8 bases; junction bases outside the gene matches: 5. The CDR3 spells CASSEVGRGQQYF. The CDR3 DNA is TGTGCCAGCAGTGAAGTGGGTAGGGGGCAGCAGTACTTC.

The V and J genes are TRBV4-1 and TRBJ2-1; 12 bases align to TRBD2. V was pared by 4 bases and J by 8 bases, with 6 bases of the junction left unmatched. The length of the CDR3 is 15 residues. Germline CDR1 MGHRA, CDR2 YSYEKL. The CDR3 loop is CASSLSSGGVYEQFF. In nucleotides, the CDR3 is TGCGCCAGCAGCCTCTCTAGCGGGGGGGTATATGAGCAGTTCTTC.

Only one count was recorded for this clone. The chain carries TRBV30 and TRBJ2-7; D gene uncertain. Trimming shortened V by 0 bases and J by 7 bases, and 13 bases separated the two germline ends. CDR1 and CDR2 (germline): GTSNPN, SVGIG (reference sequence). The CDR3 totals 13 residues. The CDR3: CAWSVFGSGEQYF. The CDR3 nucleotides read TGTGCCTGGAGTGTTTTTGGCTCGGGTGAGCAGTACTTC.

This chain links TRBV5-1 with TRBJ1-4; 10 bases align to TRBD1. Germline trimming cut 5 bases from V and 0 bases from J; bases unmatched to any gene: 10. Per germline, CDR1 SGHRS and CDR2 YFSETQ. CDR3 length: 18 residues. The DNA of the CDR3 is TGCGCCAGCAGAACCGGACAGGGGGACTATTCAACTAATGAAAAACTGTTTTTT. Amino acids: CASRTGQGDYSTNEKLFF.

This chain connects TRBV10-3 to TRBJ1-5; 7 bases are a match to TRBD1. After removal of 7 bases from V and 1 base from J, the junction contained 10 bases not matched to a gene. Per the germline V gene, CDR1 is ENHRY and CDR2 is SYGVKD. This CDR3 is built from 16 residues. CDR3 bases: TGTGCCATCACCCGAAGGGGGCGAAGGAGCAATCAGCCCCAGCATTTT. This gives the protein CAITRRGRRSNQPQHF.

The genes are TRBV15 and TRBJ1-6, with D perhaps TRBD1 (5 bases). CDR1 is LNHNV and CDR2 is YYDKDF in the germline V gene (reference sequence). CDR3 length: 14 amino acids. Trimming removed 5 bases at V and 7 bases at J, with 12 bases between. Written as DNA, the CDR3 is TGTGCCACCAGCCCGGGGGGTGGGAATTCACCCCTCCACTTT. The encoded protein is CATSPGGGNSPLHF.

V usage is TRBV20-1 and J usage is TRBJ1-3; D is undetermined. V was trimmed by 6 bases and J by 8 bases, leaving 11 bases between them. Germline V lookup: CDR1 DFQATT, CDR2 SNEGSKA (reference sequence). CDR3 length: 11 amino acids. CDR3 loop: CSAEDRDTIYF. In DNA form, the CDR3 reads TGCAGTGCCGAGGATCGGGACACCATATATTTT.

The table lists this clone with a count of one. The rearrangement links TRBV6-2 or TRBV6-3 to TRBJ2-7, with D possibly matching TRBD2 (7 bases). This CDR3 is built from 16 residues. V lost 0 bases to trimming and J lost 0 bases, with 12 bases between them. CDR1 and CDR2 (germline): MNHEY, SVGEGT. The CDR3 DNA sequence: TGTGCCAGCAGTTACTCGAGTGCGGGGGCCTCCTACGAGCAGTACTTC. Its translation: CASSYSSAGASYEQYF.

This clone was detected a few times. This sequence joins TRBV6-2 or TRBV6-3 and TRBJ2-3; weak D call: TRBD2 (5 bases). The germline V gene encodes CDR1 MNHEY and CDR2 SVGEGT. This CDR3 has 13 residues. V lost 2 bases and J 5 bases, leaving 8 bases between the germline ends. CDR3 in amino acids: CASSYTGLDTQYF. The CDR3 nucleotides are TGTGCCAGCAGTTACACGGGGTTAGATACGCAGTATTTT.

The V gene is TRBV7-2, the J gene TRBJ1-5; D not resolved. Germline lookup yields CDR1 SGHTA and CDR2 FQGNSA. The CDR3 sequence is 13 residues long. Trimming removed 3 bases from V and 7 bases from J, with 10 bases in between. In DNA form, the CDR3 reads TGTGCCAGCAGCTTCCGGGGTGGCCAGCCCCAGCATTTT. Protein: CASSFRGGQPQHF.

The chain combines TRBV20-1 with TRBJ2-7; D gene unclear. CDR3 length: 13 residues. Germline CDR1 DFQATT, CDR2 SNEGSKA (reference sequence). Trimming stripped 3 bases from V and 3 bases from J, with 12 bases between. CDR3 in amino acids: CSASPDANYEQYF. The DNA for the CDR3 is TGCAGTGCTAGTCCCGATGCTAACTACGAGCAGTACTTC.

The V gene is TRBV2, the J gene TRBJ1-6, with D possibly matching TRBD1 (6 bases). Trimming cost V 6 bases and J 2 bases, with 17 bases left between them. The CDR3 consists of 17 residues. Per the germline V gene, CDR1 is SNHLY and CDR2 is FYNNEI. CDR3: CASSRLGGRAYNSPLHF. The CDR3 nucleotides are TGTGCCAGCAGCCGGTTAGGGGGTCGCGCCTATAATTCACCCCTCCACTTT.

The V and J genes are TRBV11-2 and TRBJ1-1, with TRBD1 identical over 8 bases. J lost 8 bases, V lost 2 bases, and 13 bases had no gene match. Per germline, CDR1 SGHAT and CDR2 FQNNGV. This CDR3 contains 16 residues. The CDR3 DNA is TGTGCCAGCAGCTTATCAGTTAATTCATGGGACAGGGAAGCTTTCTTT. Translated, it gives CASSLSVNSWDREAFF.

V usage is TRBV4-2 and J usage is TRBJ2-7, with a possible D match to TRBD2 (5 bases). Deletions cut 1 base from V and 0 bases from J, with 13 bases between. Per the germline V gene, CDR1 is LGHNA and CDR2 is YNFKEQ. The CDR3 has 16 residues. The CDR3 is CASSQAIARSSYEQYF. In nucleotides, the CDR3 is TGTGCCAGCAGCCAAGCAATAGCGAGGAGCTCCTACGAGCAGTACTTC.